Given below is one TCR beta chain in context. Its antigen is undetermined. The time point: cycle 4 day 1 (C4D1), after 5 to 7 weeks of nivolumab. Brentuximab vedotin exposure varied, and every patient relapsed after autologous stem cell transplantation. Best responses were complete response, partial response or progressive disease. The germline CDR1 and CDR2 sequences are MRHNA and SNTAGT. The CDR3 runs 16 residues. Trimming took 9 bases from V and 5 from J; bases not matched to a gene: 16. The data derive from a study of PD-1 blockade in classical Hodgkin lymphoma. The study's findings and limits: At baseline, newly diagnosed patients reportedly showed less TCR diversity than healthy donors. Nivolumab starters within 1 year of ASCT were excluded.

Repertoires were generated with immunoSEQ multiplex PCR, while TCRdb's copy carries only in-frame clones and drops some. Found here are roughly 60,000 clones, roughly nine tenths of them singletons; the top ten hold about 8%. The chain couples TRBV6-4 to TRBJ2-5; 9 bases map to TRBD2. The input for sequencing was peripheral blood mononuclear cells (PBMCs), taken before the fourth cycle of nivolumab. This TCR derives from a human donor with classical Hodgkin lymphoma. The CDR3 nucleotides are TGTGCCAGAGAGGAAAGGGTGGGACTAGCATGGGAGACCCAGTACTTC. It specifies CAREERVGLAWETQYF.